Below, 20 T cell receptor beta chains from the same sample are listed, as sequenced in a study of lymphopenia after photon versus proton radiotherapy. Only in-frame clones appear in the TCRdb table, and some are missing; sequencing was by immunoSEQ multiplex PCR. The repertoire holds approximately 21,000 clones, 85% seen once, with approximately 18% in the top ten. Sequenced here: peripheral blood, sampled from a patient treated with photon-based radiotherapy. The receptors come from a man aged 55 to 70 with pancreatic cancer.

The chain links TRBV6-1 to TRBJ1-2; 10 nucleotides agree with TRBD1. The CDR3 is 15 amino acids. After removal of 4 bases from V and 3 bases from J, the junction contained 5 bases not matched to a gene. Germline-derived CDR1 and CDR2 are MNHNS and SASEGT. Here the CDR3 DNA reads TGTGCCAGCAGTGTCTTGGGGACAGGGGACTATGGCTACACCTTC. It encodes CASSVLGTGDYGYTF.

The CDR3 bases are TGTGCCAGCGGGTTGTACGAGCAGTACTTC. Translation: CASGLYEQYF. The rearrangement joins TRBV27 to TRBJ2-7; D unresolved. Trimming left V 8 bases short and J 4 bases short, with 6 bases between. Germline CDR1 and CDR2: MNHEY and SMNVEV (reference sequence). The CDR3 has 10 amino acids.

The chain uses TRBV11-3 and TRBJ2-3, with D unresolved. The CDR3 spans 13 residues. Trimming stripped 6 bases from V and 1 base from J, with 8 bases between. The germline V gene encodes CDR1 SGHNT and CDR2 YENEEA. In DNA form, the CDR3 reads TGTGCCAGCAGTTATGGAGGCACAGATACGCAGTATTTT. Protein sequence: CASSYGGTDTQYF.

The chain is built from TRBV14 and TRBJ1-1; possible D gene TRBD1, 6 bases. The germline V gene has CDR1 SGHDN and CDR2 FVKESK. The CDR3 totals 15 residues. Between the trimmed V and J ends, which lost 4 bases and 7 bases, there was a span of 19 bases. The CDR3: CASSRRQGRGHEAFF. CDR3 sequence (DNA): TGTGCCAGCAGCCGCCGTCAGGGGCGCGGGCATGAAGCTTTCTTT.

V gene TRBV6-5 combines with J gene TRBJ1-5, with D possibly being TRBD1 (6 bases). This CDR3 has 14 amino acids. The germline V gene encodes CDR1 MNHEY and CDR2 SVGAGI. Trimming took off 5 bases at V and 2 bases at J, with 10 bases between the two ends. The chain's CDR3 is CASSPYRGNQPQHF. The CDR3 coding sequence is TGTGCCAGCAGTCCCTACAGGGGCAATCAGCCCCAGCATTTT.

The chain combines TRBV27 with TRBJ2-2; TRBD1 might be the D (6 bases). V lost 3 bases to trimming and J lost 3 bases, with 11 bases between them. The CDR3 has 15 residues. Germline assignment: CDR1 MNHEY and CDR2 SMNVEV (reference sequence). CDR3 loop: CASSFQGWDTGELFF. CDR3 bases: TGTGCCAGCAGTTTTCAGGGGTGGGACACCGGGGAGCTGTTTTTT.

The V call is TRBV6-1, the J call TRBJ2-7; D not certain. Looked up from germline, CDR1 is MNHNS and CDR2 is SASEGT. Trimming cost V 1 base and J 4 bases, with 5 bases left between them. The CDR3 is made up of 12 amino acids. The CDR3 region has the DNA TGTGCCAGCAGTGAAGTGGGGTACGAGCAGTACTTC. It codes for CASSEVGYEQYF.

The chain uses TRBV27 and TRBJ2-5; 8 positions match TRBD2. The CDR3 covers 17 residues. CDR1 is MNHEY and CDR2 is SMNVEV in the germline V gene (reference sequence). V lost 7 bases to trimming and J lost 2 bases; unmatched junction nucleotides: 15. The CDR3 DNA follows: TGTGCCAGCAACCCTTACGGGCCAGCGGGGGTGCAAGAGACCCAGTACTTC. This codes for CASNPYGPAGVQETQYF.

The gene calls are TRBV30 and TRBJ2-1; perhaps TRBD2 as D (7 bases). The CDR3 runs 14 residues. The germline CDR1 and CDR2 sequences are GTSNPN and SVGIG (reference sequence). V lost 5 bases to trimming and J lost 4 bases, with 15 bases between them. DNA of the CDR3: TGTGCCTGGGGAGGGGGGGCCTTATACAATGAGCAGTTCTTC. Residues: CAWGGGALYNEQFF.

In DNA form, the CDR3 reads TGTGCCAGCAGCTTAGAGCGGACAGGGGACGGCTACACCTTC. Protein sequence: CASSLERTGDGYTF. The V and J genes are TRBV11-2 and TRBJ1-2; 9 positions match TRBD1. This CDR3 is 14 amino acids long. Losses at the gene ends were 0 bases for V and 8 bases for J; bases not matched to a gene: 4. The germline V gene has CDR1 SGHAT and CDR2 FQNNGV.

The rearrangement links TRBV5-8 to TRBJ2-7; a possible D gene is TRBD2 (7 bases). V was pared by 4 bases and J by 6 bases, with 17 bases between. The CDR3 consists of 14 residues. CDR1 is SGHTS and CDR2 is YDEGEE in the germline V gene. CDR3 loop: CASSGGADWFEQYF. The CDR3 nucleotides are TGTGCCAGCAGCGGGGGGGCCGATTGGTTCGAGCAGTACTTC.

This chain links TRBV5-5 with TRBJ1-3; no reliable D call. The CDR3 runs to 15 residues. CDR1 is SGHKS and CDR2 is YYEKEE in the germline V gene (reference sequence). The germline V and J ends were trimmed by 2 bases and 3 bases, with 12 bases remaining between them. The CDR3 protein is CASSFGWTGGNTIYF. As DNA, the CDR3 is TGTGCCAGCAGCTTTGGGTGGACGGGTGGAAACACCATATATTTT.

The chain couples TRBV18 to TRBJ2-1; no definite D call. The CDR3 sequence is 12 residues long. The V gene lost 3 bases and the J gene lost 7 bases, with 7 bases spanning the gap. Germline CDR1 and CDR2: KGHSH and LQKENI. This CDR3 is CASSPVTNEQFF. CDR3 DNA sequence: TGTGCCAGCTCACCGGTCACGAATGAGCAGTTCTTC.

The V call is TRBV7-3, the J call TRBJ2-2; the D call may be TRBD1 or TRBD2 (5 bases each). The CDR3 has 17 residues. The germline V and J ends were trimmed by 2 bases and 8 bases, with 21 bases remaining between them. Germline V CDR1 and CDR2: SGHTA, FQGTGA. CDR3 DNA: TGTGCCAGCAGCTTATTTCTTCGGACTGATTCAGGGGGGGAGCTGTTTTTT. This codes for CASSLFLRTDSGGELFF.

The chain uses TRBV5-1 and TRBJ1-3; D unclear. Trimming left V 1 base short and J 0 bases short, with 8 bases between. The CDR3 is 15 amino acids. The V gene's germline CDR1 is SGHRS and CDR2 YFSETQ. The CDR3 nucleotides read TGCGCCAGCAGCTTGTCACTTAGCTCTGGAAACACCATATATTTT. The encoded protein is CASSLSLSSGNTIYF.

The V call is TRBV7-9, the J call TRBJ2-7; D may match TRBD1 or TRBD2 (6 bases each). The CDR3 is 15 residues long. Germline V gene data show CDR1 as SEHNR and CDR2 as FQNEAQ (reference sequence). V lost 3 bases and J 3 bases, leaving 15 bases between the germline ends. DNA of the CDR3: TGTGCCAGCAGCTTGGGGGGCGCGGGTGGCTACGAGCAGTACTTC. It is translated as CASSLGGAGGYEQYF. The variable domain in full, completed from reference TRBV7-9 and TRBJ2-7, reads DTGVSQNPRHKITKRGQNVTFRCDPISEHNRLYWYRQTLGQGPEFLTYFQNEAQLEKSRLLSDRFSAERPKGSFSTLEIQRTEQGDSAMYLCASSLGGAGGYEQYFGPGTRLTVT.

This clone was seen more than once but under ten times. V usage is TRBV4-2 and J usage is TRBJ1-5; D possibly corresponds to TRBD1 (6 bases). From germline, CDR1 is LGHNA and CDR2 YNFKEQ. V lost 1 base and J 3 bases, leaving 13 bases between the germline ends. The CDR3 has 16 residues. CDR3 region: CASSQVHTGPNQPQHF. The CDR3 DNA sequence: TGTGCCAGCAGCCAAGTGCATACAGGGCCCAATCAGCCCCAGCATTTT.

V usage is TRBV18 and J usage is TRBJ1-2; D call uncertain. V dropped 10 bases and J dropped 2 bases, with 14 bases sitting between them. Germline loops: CDR1 KGHSH, CDR2 LQKENI. The CDR3 length is 13 residues. The CDR3, as DNA: TGTGCCACCTCCCCGACGGGAAACTATGGCTACACCTTC. Its protein is CATSPTGNYGYTF. Drawing the rest from reference TRBV18 and TRBJ1-2, the complete variable domain is NAGVMQNPRHLVRRRGQEARLRCSPMKGHSHVYWYRQLPEEGLKFMVYLQKENIIDESGMPKERFSAEFPKEGPSILRIQQVVRGDSAAYFCATSPTGNYGYTFGSGTRLTVV.

The sample holds a few counts of this clone. The chain uses TRBV27 and TRBJ2-7, with D maybe TRBD1 (6 bases). Germline CDR1 reads MNHEY; CDR2 reads SMNVEV (reference sequence). The CDR3 covers 15 residues. V lost 5 bases to trimming and J lost 2 bases, with 16 bases between them. CDR3 sequence: CASSPDRIRAYEQYF. The CDR3 nucleotides are TGTGCCAGCAGTCCTGACAGGATCAGGGCCTACGAGCAGTACTTC.

CDR3 amino acids: CASSYGTDRAGYTF. In DNA, the CDR3 is TGTGCCAGCAGTTACGGGACCGACCGCGCTGGCTACACCTTC. This chain links TRBV6-5 with TRBJ1-2; D may be TRBD1 (5 bases). This CDR3 contains 14 residues. V lost 2 bases and J 7 bases, leaving 14 bases between the germline ends. Germline CDR1 is MNHEY and CDR2 is SVGAGI.